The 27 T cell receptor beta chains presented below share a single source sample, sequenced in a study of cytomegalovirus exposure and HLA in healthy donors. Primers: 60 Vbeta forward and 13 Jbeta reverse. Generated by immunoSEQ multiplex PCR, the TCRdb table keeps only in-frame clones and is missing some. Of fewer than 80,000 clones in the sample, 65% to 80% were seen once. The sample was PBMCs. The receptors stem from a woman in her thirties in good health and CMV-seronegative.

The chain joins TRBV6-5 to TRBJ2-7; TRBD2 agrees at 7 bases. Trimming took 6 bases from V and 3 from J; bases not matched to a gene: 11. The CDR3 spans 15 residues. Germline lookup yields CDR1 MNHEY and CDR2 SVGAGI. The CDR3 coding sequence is TGTGCCAGCAGACTAAAACGGGAGGCCTTCTACGAGCAGTACTTC. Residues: CASRLKREAFYEQYF.

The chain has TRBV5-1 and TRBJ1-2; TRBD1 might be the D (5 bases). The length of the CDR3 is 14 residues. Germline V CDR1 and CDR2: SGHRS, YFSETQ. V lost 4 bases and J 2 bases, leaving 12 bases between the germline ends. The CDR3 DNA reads TGCGCCAGCAGCCCCGGGGGGGAGAACTATGGCTACACCTTC. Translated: CASSPGGENYGYTF. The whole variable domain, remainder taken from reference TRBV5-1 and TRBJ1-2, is KAGVTQTPRYLIKTRGQQVTLSCSPISGHRSVSWYQQTPGQGLQFLFEYFSETQRNKGNFPGRFSGRQFSNSRSEMNVSTLELGDSALYLCASSPGGENYGYTFGSGTRLTVV.

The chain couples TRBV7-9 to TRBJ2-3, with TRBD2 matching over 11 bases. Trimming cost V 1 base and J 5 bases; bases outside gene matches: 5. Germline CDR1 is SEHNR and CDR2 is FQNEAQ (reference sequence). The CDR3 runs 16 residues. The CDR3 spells CASSLVAGGPGDTQYF. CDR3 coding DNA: TGTGCCAGCAGCTTAGTAGCGGGAGGGCCGGGAGATACGCAGTATTTT.

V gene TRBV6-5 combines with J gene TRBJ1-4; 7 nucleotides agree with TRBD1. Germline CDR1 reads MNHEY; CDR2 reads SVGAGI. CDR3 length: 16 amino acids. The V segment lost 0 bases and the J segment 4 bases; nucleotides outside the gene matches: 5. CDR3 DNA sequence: TGTGCCAGCAGTTACTCGGCCGGGACAGTTAATGAAAAACTGTTTTTT. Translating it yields CASSYSAGTVNEKLFF.

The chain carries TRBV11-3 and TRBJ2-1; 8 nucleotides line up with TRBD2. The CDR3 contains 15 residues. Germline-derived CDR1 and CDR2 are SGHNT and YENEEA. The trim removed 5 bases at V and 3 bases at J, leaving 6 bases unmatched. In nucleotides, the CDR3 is TGTGCCAGCAGCAAGGGACTAGGGGGCTACAATGAGCAGTTCTTC. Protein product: CASSKGLGGYNEQFF.

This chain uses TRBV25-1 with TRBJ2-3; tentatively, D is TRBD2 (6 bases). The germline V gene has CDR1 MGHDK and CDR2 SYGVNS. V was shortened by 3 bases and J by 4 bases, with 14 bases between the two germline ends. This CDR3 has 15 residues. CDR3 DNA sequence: TGTGCCAGCAGTGACCCGACCCGGGGGTCAGATACGCAGTATTTT. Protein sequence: CASSDPTRGSDTQYF. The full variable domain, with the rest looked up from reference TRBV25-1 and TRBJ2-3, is EADIYQTPRYLVIGTGKKITLECSQTMGHDKMYWYQQDPGMELHLIHYSYGVNSTEKGDLSSESTVSRIRTEHFPLTLESARPSHTSQYLCASSDPTRGSDTQYFGPGTRLTVL.

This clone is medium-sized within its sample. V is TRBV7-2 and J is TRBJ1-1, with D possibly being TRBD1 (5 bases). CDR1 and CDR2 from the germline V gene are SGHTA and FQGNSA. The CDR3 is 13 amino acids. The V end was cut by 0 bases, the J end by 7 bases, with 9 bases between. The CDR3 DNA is TGTGCCAGCAGCTTAGCCGGGGGATTTGAAGCTTTCTTT. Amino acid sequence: CASSLAGGFEAFF. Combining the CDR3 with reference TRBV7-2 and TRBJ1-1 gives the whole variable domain GAGVSQSPSNKVTEKGKDVELRCDPISGHTALYWYRQSLGQGLEFLIYFQGNSAPDKSGLPSDRFSAERTGGSVSTLTIQRTQQEDSAVYLCASSLAGGFEAFFGQGTRLTVV.

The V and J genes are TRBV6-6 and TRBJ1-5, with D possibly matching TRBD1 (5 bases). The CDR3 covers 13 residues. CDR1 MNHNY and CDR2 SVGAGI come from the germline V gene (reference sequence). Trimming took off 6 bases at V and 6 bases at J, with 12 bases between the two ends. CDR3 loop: CASRQSGGQPQHF. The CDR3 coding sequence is TGTGCCAGCAGACAATCGGGGGGTCAGCCCCAGCATTTT.

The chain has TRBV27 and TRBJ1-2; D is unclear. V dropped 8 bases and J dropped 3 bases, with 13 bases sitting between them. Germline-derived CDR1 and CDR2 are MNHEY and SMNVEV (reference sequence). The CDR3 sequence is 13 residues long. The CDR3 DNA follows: TGTGCCAGCGGCCTAACCGGGGACTATGGCTACACCTTC. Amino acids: CASGLTGDYGYTF.

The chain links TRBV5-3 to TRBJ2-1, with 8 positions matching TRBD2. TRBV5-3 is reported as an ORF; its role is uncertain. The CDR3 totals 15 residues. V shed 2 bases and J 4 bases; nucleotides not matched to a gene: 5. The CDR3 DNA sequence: TGTGCCAGAAGCTTATGGCCTAGCGGGTACAATGAGCAGTTCTTC. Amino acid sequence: CARSLWPSGYNEQFF.

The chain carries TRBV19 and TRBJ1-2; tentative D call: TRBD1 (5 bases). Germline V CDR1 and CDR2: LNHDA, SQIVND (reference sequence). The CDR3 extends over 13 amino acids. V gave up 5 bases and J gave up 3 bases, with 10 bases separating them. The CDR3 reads CASSLTGDYGYTF. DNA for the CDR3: TGTGCCAGTAGTCTAACAGGAGACTATGGCTACACCTTC.

CDR3 DNA sequence: TGTGCCACCAGCAGACCCTCGGGGGGGCAAGAGACCCAGTACTTC. As protein: CATSRPSGGQETQYF. This chain connects TRBV15 to TRBJ2-5; 8 bases line up with TRBD2. Losses at the gene ends were 2 bases for V and 2 bases for J; bases not matched to a gene: 4. The germline gives CDR1 LNHNV, CDR2 YYDKDF (reference sequence). The CDR3 is 15 amino acids.

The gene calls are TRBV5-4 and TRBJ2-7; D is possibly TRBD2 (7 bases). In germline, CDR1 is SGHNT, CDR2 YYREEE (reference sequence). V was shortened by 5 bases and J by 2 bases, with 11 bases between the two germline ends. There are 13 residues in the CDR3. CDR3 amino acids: CASSGGAAYEQYF. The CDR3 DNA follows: TGTGCCAGCAGTGGGGGGGCAGCCTACGAGCAGTACTTC.

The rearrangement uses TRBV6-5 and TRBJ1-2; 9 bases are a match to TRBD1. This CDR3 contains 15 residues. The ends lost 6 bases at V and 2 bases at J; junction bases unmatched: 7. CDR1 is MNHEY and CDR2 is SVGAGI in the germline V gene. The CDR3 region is CASRLGTGLNYGYTF. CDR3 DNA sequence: TGTGCCAGCAGGCTAGGGACAGGGTTGAACTATGGCTACACCTTC.

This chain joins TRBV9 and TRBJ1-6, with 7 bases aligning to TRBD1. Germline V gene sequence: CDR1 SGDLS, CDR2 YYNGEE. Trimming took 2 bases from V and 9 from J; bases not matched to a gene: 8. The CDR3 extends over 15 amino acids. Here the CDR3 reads CASSVEGAYGSPLHF. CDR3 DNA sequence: TGTGCCAGCAGCGTGGAGGGGGCGTATGGTTCACCCCTCCACTTT.

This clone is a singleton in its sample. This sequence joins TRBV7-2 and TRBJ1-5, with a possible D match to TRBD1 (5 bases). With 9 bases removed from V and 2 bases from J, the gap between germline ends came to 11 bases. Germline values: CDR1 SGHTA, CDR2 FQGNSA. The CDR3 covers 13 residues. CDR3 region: CASRGGGNQPQHF. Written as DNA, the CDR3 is TGTGCCAGTAGGGGTGGGGGCAATCAGCCCCAGCATTTT.

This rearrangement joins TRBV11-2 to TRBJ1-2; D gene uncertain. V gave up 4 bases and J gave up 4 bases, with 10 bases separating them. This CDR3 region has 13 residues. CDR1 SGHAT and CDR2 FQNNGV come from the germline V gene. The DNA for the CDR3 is TGTGCCAGCAGCTCTCCCGGACTCTATGGCTACACCTTC. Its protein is CASSSPGLYGYTF.

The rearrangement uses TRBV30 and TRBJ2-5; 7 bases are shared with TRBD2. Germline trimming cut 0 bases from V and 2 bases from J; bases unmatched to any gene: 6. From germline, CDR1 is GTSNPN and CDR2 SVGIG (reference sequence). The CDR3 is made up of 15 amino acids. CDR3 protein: CAWSVSASGQETQYF. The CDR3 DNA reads TGTGCCTGGAGTGTTTCGGCTAGCGGACAAGAGACCCAGTACTTC.

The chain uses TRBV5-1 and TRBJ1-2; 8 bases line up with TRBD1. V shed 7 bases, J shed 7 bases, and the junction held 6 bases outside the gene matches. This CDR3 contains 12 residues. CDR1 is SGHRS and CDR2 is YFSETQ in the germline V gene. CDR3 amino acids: CASQTGDGGYTF. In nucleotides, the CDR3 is TGCGCCAGCCAGACAGGGGATGGTGGCTACACCTTC.

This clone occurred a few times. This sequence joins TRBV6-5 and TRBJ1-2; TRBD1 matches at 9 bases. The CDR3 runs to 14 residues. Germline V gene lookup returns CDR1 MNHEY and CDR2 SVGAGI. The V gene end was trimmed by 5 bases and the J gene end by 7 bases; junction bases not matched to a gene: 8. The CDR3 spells CASSTPQGARGYTF. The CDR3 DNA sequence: TGTGCCAGCAGTACACCACAGGGGGCGCGTGGCTACACCTTC.

The CDR3 here is CASSTRGYGYTF. The DNA of the CDR3 is TGTGCCAGCAGTACCAGGGGGTATGGCTACACCTTC. The V call is TRBV27, the J call TRBJ1-2; 7 nucleotides agree with TRBD1. The CDR3 spans 12 residues. Losses at the gene ends were 5 bases for V and 5 bases for J; bases not matched to a gene: 2. CDR1 and CDR2 from the germline V gene are MNHEY and SMNVEV (reference sequence).

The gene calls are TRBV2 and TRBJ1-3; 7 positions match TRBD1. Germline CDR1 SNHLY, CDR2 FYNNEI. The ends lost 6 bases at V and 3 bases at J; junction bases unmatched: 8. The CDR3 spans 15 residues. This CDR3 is CASRPDRVDGNTIYF. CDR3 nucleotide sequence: TGTGCCAGCAGGCCAGACAGGGTTGATGGAAACACCATATATTTT.

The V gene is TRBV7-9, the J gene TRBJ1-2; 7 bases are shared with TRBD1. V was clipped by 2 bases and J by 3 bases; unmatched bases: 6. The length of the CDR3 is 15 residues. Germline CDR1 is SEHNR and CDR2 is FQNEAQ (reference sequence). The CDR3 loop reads CASSLQTGRDYGYTF. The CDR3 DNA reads TGTGCCAGCAGCTTACAGACAGGGAGAGACTATGGCTACACCTTC.

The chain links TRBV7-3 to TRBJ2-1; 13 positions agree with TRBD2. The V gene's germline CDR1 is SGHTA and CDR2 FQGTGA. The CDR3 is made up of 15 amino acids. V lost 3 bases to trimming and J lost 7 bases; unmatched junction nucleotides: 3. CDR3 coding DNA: TGTGCCAGCAGCTTCGGACTAGCGGGAGTGAATGAGCAGTTCTTC. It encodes CASSFGLAGVNEQFF.

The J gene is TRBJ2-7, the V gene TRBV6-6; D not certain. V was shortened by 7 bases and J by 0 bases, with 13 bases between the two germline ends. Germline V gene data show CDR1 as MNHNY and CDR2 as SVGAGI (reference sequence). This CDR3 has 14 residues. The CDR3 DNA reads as TGTGCCAGCACCCTATCGTCCCTCTCCTACGAGCAGTACTTC. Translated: CASTLSSLSYEQYF.

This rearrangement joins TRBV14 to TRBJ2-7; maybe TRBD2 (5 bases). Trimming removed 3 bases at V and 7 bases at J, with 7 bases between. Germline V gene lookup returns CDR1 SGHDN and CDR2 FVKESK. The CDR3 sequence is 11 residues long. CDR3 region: CASSQGVEQYF. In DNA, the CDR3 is TGTGCCAGCAGCCAGGGAGTAGAGCAGTACTTC.

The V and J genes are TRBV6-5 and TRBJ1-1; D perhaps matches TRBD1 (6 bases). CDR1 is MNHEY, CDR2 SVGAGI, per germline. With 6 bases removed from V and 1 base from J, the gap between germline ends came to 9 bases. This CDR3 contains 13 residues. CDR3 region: CASRKQGNTEAFF. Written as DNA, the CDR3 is TGTGCCAGCAGAAAACAGGGGAACACTGAAGCTTTCTTT.